This T cell receptor beta chain was identified during a study of cytomegalovirus exposure and HLA in healthy donors. Study in general: Earlier results showed 120 million or so unique TCR beta sequences derived from approximately 170 million T cells.

The PCR was carried out with 60 Vbeta primers and 13 Jbeta primers. Measured with immunoSEQ multiplex PCR; TCRdb has only the in-frame clones, and not every one. The sample yields about 160,000 clones, approximately 86% seen once. As concerns this clone: The antigen remains unidentified.

Germline assignment: CDR1 MNHNY and CDR2 SVGAGI (reference sequence). The CDR3 runs 14 residues. After removal of 8 bases from V and 10 bases from J, the junction contained 14 bases not matched to a gene. Study results and caveats: Presence/absence analyses rested on an assumption that sequencing depth was roughly uniform across donors. It has been reported that TCR beta sequences accurately predicted the HLA-A and HLA-B alleles of most subjects. Associated with HLA alleles at 0.05 false discovery rate in a later analysis were about 17,000 TCR beta sequences.

The chain combines TRBV6-6 with TRBJ2-3; 8 bases agree with TRBD2. The TCR originated in a woman between 18 and 30 years old in good health and CMV-seronegative. Material for sequencing was PBMCs. The CDR3 spells CASCRSGGEDPQYF. The CDR3, as DNA: TGTGCCAGCTGCAGGTCGGGGGGGGAGGATCCGCAGTATTTT.